The 9 T cell receptor beta chains below were found in one sample sequenced in a study of T cells in Graves' hyperthyroidism and ophthalmopathy. TCR beta CDR3 regions were amplified from RNA. The TCR CDR3 was amplified in a first-round RT-PCR using the HTBI primer set. One entry per CDR3 protein results from TCRdb running MiXCR on the multiplex PCR reads. The sample lists 500,000 to 700,000 distinct CDR3 sequences, over 15% occurring once. The sequenced material came from blood. All receptors derive from a woman aged 18 to 35 with Graves' hyperthyroidism.

This clonotype has more than one count but fewer than ten. The CDR3 protein is CASSPRTYGNQPQHF. The DNA of the CDR3 is TGTGCCAGCAGTCCGCGGACCTACGGCAATCAGCCCCAGCATTTT. This chain connects TRBV27 to TRBJ1-5; D remains ambiguous. The ends were cut back, 5 bases at V and 2 bases at J, with 13 bases in the middle. The CDR3 is 15 amino acids. Germline CDR1 is MNHEY and CDR2 is SMNVEV (reference sequence).

The rearrangement uses TRBV11-3 and TRBJ1-1, with D possibly being TRBD1 (5 bases). The germline V gene has CDR1 SGHNT and CDR2 YENEEA. This CDR3 is built from 13 residues. V lost 5 bases to trimming and J lost 12 bases, with 19 bases between them. In DNA, the CDR3 is TGTGCCAGCAGCACGGGGGATAATGAGGGGACTTTCTTT. This translates into CASSTGDNEGTFF.

This clonotype was detected ten times or more. The chain couples TRBV28 to TRBJ2-1; possibly TRBD1 for D (5 bases). Germline loops: CDR1 MDHEN, CDR2 SYDVKM. Deletions cut 4 bases from V and 6 bases from J, with 10 bases between. The length of the CDR3 is 13 residues. CDR3 DNA: TGTGCCAGCAGTTGGATTCAGGGCAATGAGCAGTTCTTC. Residues: CASSWIQGNEQFF.

This clonotype was detected ten times or more. The chain joins TRBV3-1 to TRBJ2-2; D remains unclear. Germline V gives CDR1 LGHDT, CDR2 YNNKEL (reference sequence). Trimming cost V 1 base and J 6 bases, with 6 bases left between them. The CDR3 has 13 residues. The CDR3 bases are TGTGCCAGCAGCCAAGTGACTTCCGGGGAGCTGTTTTTT. This encodes CASSQVTSGELFF.

This clonotype has only a few counts. This chain joins TRBV5-1 and TRBJ2-1; D may correspond to TRBD1 or TRBD2 (5 bases each). The CDR3 covers 13 residues. Trimming removed 5 bases at V and 8 bases at J, with 14 bases between. The V gene's germline CDR1 is SGHRS and CDR2 YFSETQ. CDR3 protein: CASSSPQGHEQFF. DNA for the CDR3: TGCGCCAGCAGTTCTCCTCAGGGACATGAGCAGTTCTTC.

This clonotype was found a few times. The rearrangement uses TRBV29-1 and TRBJ2-7; D not certain. The CDR3 contains 13 residues. Germline V gene lookup returns CDR1 SQVTM and CDR2 ANQGSEA. V dropped 4 bases and J dropped 1 base, with 11 bases sitting between them. As DNA, the CDR3 is TGCAGCGTTGTGCTAGTTTCTTCCTACGAGCAGTACTTC. Amino acid sequence: CSVVLVSSYEQYF.

This clonotype was seen many times. The CDR3 sequence: CASSEASGSYNEQFF. The CDR3 bases are TGTGCCAGCAGTGAAGCCAGCGGGAGTTACAATGAGCAGTTCTTC. The chain uses TRBV2 and TRBJ2-1; 8 nucleotides align to TRBD2. The CDR3 runs 15 residues. CDR1 and CDR2 from the germline V gene are SNHLY and FYNNEI. J was trimmed by 4 bases and V by 0 bases; bases with no gene match: 2.

This clonotype was observed at least ten times. The chain employs TRBV18 and TRBJ2-1; possible D gene TRBD2, 5 bases. The CDR3 contains 15 residues. In germline, CDR1 is KGHSH, CDR2 LQKENI. V was shortened by 2 bases and J by 4 bases, with 12 bases between the two germline ends. CDR3 DNA: TGTGCCAGCTCACCAAGGGCTCGGGGTTACAATGAGCAGTTCTTC. It yields the protein CASSPRARGYNEQFF.

Concerning this clonotype: Since a much larger clone is just one base distant, this may be a read error. V is TRBV12-3 or TRBV12-4 and J is TRBJ1-4, with 7 bases identical to TRBD1. The CDR3 is 17 amino acids. V dropped 6 bases and J dropped 5; count of bases not matched to a gene: 15. The CDR3 region is CASSSWGDRAPNEKLFF. CDR3 in DNA: TGTGCCAGCAGCTCTTGGGGGGACAGAGCACCGAATGAAAAACTGTTTTTT.